These 10 T cell receptor beta chains originate from one sample sequenced in a study of brain T cells in children with intractable seizures. Time point meaning: blood from clinic visit 5 months post-surgery; TSC patient then seizure free. The assay was immunoSEQ multiplex PCR, and TCRdb's table has in-frame clones only and misses some. The repertoire holds 340,000 or so clones, with over 90% as singletons. Sequencing used peripheral blood, obtained more than 4 months after surgery. These receptor sequences come from a boy in the first two years of life with tuberous sclerosis and intractable seizures.

This chain joins TRBV2 and TRBJ2-7, with TRBD2 matching over 11 bases. From germline, CDR1 is SNHLY and CDR2 FYNNEI. The CDR3 has 13 amino acids. Trimming removed 4 bases from V and 10 bases from J; junction bases left unmatched: 6. DNA for the CDR3: TGTGCCAGCAGTGTCGGGACTAGCGGTCCTCAGTACTTC. It codes for CASSVGTSGPQYF.

CDR3 region: CASSWSAPYNEQFF. As DNA, the CDR3 is TGTGCCAGCAGCTGGTCAGCTCCTTACAATGAGCAGTTCTTC. This rearrangement joins TRBV7-9 to TRBJ2-1; D remains unclear. This CDR3 is built from 14 residues. V gave up 4 bases and J gave up 4 bases, with 11 bases separating them. The germline gives CDR1 SEHNR, CDR2 FQNEAQ (reference sequence).

V and J are TRBV5-4 and TRBJ2-1; 13 bases are a match to TRBD2. This CDR3 has 15 amino acids. In germline, CDR1 is SGHNT, CDR2 YYREEE (reference sequence). V shed 3 bases and J 7 bases; nucleotides not matched to a gene: 4. The CDR3 DNA reads as TGTGCCAGCAGCTCCGGGACTAGCGGGAAGAATGAGCAGTTCTTC. Its translation is CASSSGTSGKNEQFF.

This chain links TRBV7-9 with TRBJ1-1, with D unresolved. V lost 1 base and J 4 bases, leaving 13 bases between the germline ends. This CDR3 is 15 amino acids long. The germline V gene encodes CDR1 SEHNR and CDR2 FQNEAQ (reference sequence). CDR3 in amino acids: CASSLGENSGTEAFF. The CDR3 nucleotides are TGTGCCAGCAGCTTAGGAGAAAACTCGGGCACTGAAGCTTTCTTT.

This sequence joins TRBV20-1 and TRBJ1-2; D remains ambiguous. This CDR3 has 9 residues. Trimming removed 5 bases at V and 8 bases at J, with 6 bases between. Germline V gene data show CDR1 as DFQATT and CDR2 as SNEGSKA (reference sequence). The CDR3 here is CSAGLGYTF. In DNA form, the CDR3 reads TGCAGTGCTGGCTTGGGCTACACCTTC.

The chain couples TRBV14 to TRBJ2-7; the D is unclear. The CDR3 is 11 residues long. V lost 1 base to trimming and J lost 6 bases, with 4 bases between them. In germline, CDR1 is SGHDN, CDR2 FVKESK. The CDR3 sequence is CASSQVGEQYF. The CDR3 DNA reads TGTGCCAGCAGCCAAGTGGGCGAGCAGTACTTC.

The chain is built from TRBV4-1 and TRBJ1-1; the match to TRBD1 covers 9 bases. Germline V gene lookup returns CDR1 MGHRA and CDR2 YSYEKL. The CDR3 runs 15 residues. V was pared by 1 base and J by 11 bases, with 11 bases of the junction left unmatched. The CDR3 loop reads CASSQAPGQGQGAFF. The CDR3 coding sequence is TGCGCCAGCAGCCAAGCCCCGGGACAGGGTCAAGGGGCTTTCTTT.

The V call is TRBV20-1, the J call TRBJ1-1; TRBD1 matches 7 bases. V lost 7 bases to trimming and J lost 9 bases; unmatched junction nucleotides: 5. This CDR3 contains 10 residues. The V gene's germline CDR1 is DFQATT and CDR2 SNEGSKA (reference sequence). CDR3 region: CSVPGQQAFF. DNA of the CDR3: TGCAGTGTGCCGGGACAGCAAGCTTTCTTT.

The chain has TRBV7-9 and TRBJ2-7; 7 bases align to TRBD1. J was trimmed by 4 bases and V by 2 bases; bases with no gene match: 11. The CDR3 is made up of 16 amino acids. The germline CDR1 and CDR2 sequences are SEHNR and FQNEAQ (reference sequence). This CDR3 is CASSLFSPGTAYEQYF. CDR3 in DNA: TGTGCCAGCAGCTTATTTTCCCCAGGGACAGCGTACGAGCAGTACTTC.

The sample holds one count of this clone. The chain has TRBV5-1 and TRBJ2-7; D remains ambiguous. Germline values: CDR1 SGHRS, CDR2 YFSETQ. Trimming removed 0 bases from V and 4 bases from J, with 11 bases in between. There are 14 residues in the CDR3. The CDR3 loop reads CASSLGAYSYEQYF. Here the CDR3 DNA reads TGCGCCAGCAGCTTGGGTGCCTATTCTTACGAGCAGTACTTC. Supplemented by reference TRBV5-1 and TRBJ2-7, the full variable domain reads KAGVTQTPRYLIKTRGQQVTLSCSPISGHRSVSWYQQTPGQGLQFLFEYFSETQRNKGNFPGRFSGRQFSNSRSEMNVSTLELGDSALYLCASSLGAYSYEQYFGPGTRLTVT.